This record looks at one T cell receptor beta chain sequence and its context. This table comes from immunoSEQ multiplex PCR, and its TCRdb copy is limited to in-frame clones, with some not included. The repertoire holds 250,000 or so clones, with around 90% as singletons. The data were taken from a study of blood T cell repertoires in COVID-19. Trimming cost V 6 bases and J 2 bases; bases outside gene matches: 0. Germline CDR1 is MNHEY and CDR2 is SVGAGI. This CDR3 has 13 residues. The V call is TRBV6-5, the J call TRBJ1-3; TRBD1 matches 8 bases. Sequencing was carried out using PBMCs or T cells enriched from blood (not recorded which). The clonotype originates from a woman aged 25 to 39 who had been exposed to COVID-19. CDR3 nucleotide sequence: TGTGCCAGCAGCAGGGGGCCTGGAAACACCATATATTTT. This codes for CASSRGPGNTIYF.